This section outlines one T cell receptor beta chain sequence together with its context. Its target is unknown. No conserved phenylalanine or tryptophan is present at the end of the CDR3, so a read error is the likely explanation. Amplification of TCR beta CDR3 regions was performed using RNA transcripts as template. HTBI primers were the set used in a first-round RT-PCR of the TCR CDR3. TCRdb passed the multiplex PCR reads through MiXCR, listing each CDR3 protein once. The sample carries 75,000 to 100,000 distinct CDR3 sequences, about 51% recorded once. These data are taken from a study of T cells in Graves' hyperthyroidism and ophthalmopathy. The study defined stable Graves' hyperthyroidism as no ophthalmopathy progression within 18 months. 10 ml fresh peripheral blood yielded the PBMCs. Study conclusions and caveats: Within blood appeared most thyroid clonotypes that had expanded above 0.001. Model-based prediction identified ophthalmopathy a median 6.5 months prior to its onset.

Deletions cut 3 bases from V and 5 bases from J, with 16 bases between. Germline CDR1 reads SQVTM; CDR2 reads ANQGSEA. The CDR3 covers 14 residues. The chain has TRBV29-1 and TRBJ2-5; D is perhaps TRBD2 (6 bases). Sequencing was carried out using blood. The receptor comes from a woman between 35 and 50 years old with Graves' hyperthyroidism. Here the CDR3 reads CSVDGTAGGETQYL. The CDR3 coding sequence is TGCAGCGTTGACGGGACTGCGGGCGGCGAGACCCAGTACTTA.